This TCR beta chain was obtained from a study of cytomegalovirus exposure and HLA in healthy donors. This table comes from immunoSEQ multiplex PCR, and its TCRdb copy is limited to in-frame clones, with some not included. The sample has 150,000 to 170,000 clones, around 83% seen once. General observations from the study: One later analysis, an examination of the roughly 130 validation repertoires, found that first-cohort TCR clusters tended to co-occur in them. A classifier reportedly called cytomegalovirus status with high sensitivity and specificity. The authors confirmed in vitro that a few CMV-associated chains were specific for CMV antigens. Altogether, 170 or so TCR beta chains were recorded as cytomegalovirus-associated.

Notes on this clone: The antigen remains unidentified.

This CDR3 is built from 14 residues. Looked up from germline, CDR1 is SGHVS and CDR2 is FQNEAQ. The V end was cut by 1 base, the J end by 0 bases, with 6 bases between. The source material was PBMCs. This sequence originates from a human donor in good health. The V gene is TRBV7-8, the J gene TRBJ1-2; D is uncertain. CDR3 residues: CASSLDRTNYGYTF. In nucleotides, the CDR3 is TGTGCCAGCAGCTTAGACAGAACTAACTATGGCTACACCTTC.